The sequence of this TCR beta chain was determined in a study of a mutant IDH1 vaccine in newly diagnosed glioma. The CDR3 has 14 amino acids. V dropped 6 bases and J dropped 5; count of bases not matched to a gene: 5. Per germline, CDR1 WNHNN and CDR2 SYGVQD (reference sequence). Time point meaning: week 47, end of study. One vaccine dose held 300 ug of mutant IDH1 20-mer peptide and came with topical imiquimod. As to this clone: Its antigen is not identified.

Method: immunoSEQ multiplex PCR; TCRdb's copy keeps in-frame clones and lacks some. The sample shows some 87,000 clones, over 75% of them seen only once. Study results and caveats: In about 94% of patients, immune responses induced by the vaccine occurred.

Source: PBMCs, taken from a glioma patient whose treatment included an IDH1 peptide vaccine. The TCR comes from a man aged 40-55 years with glioma. The rearrangement joins TRBV10-1 to TRBJ2-3; 10 bases are shared with TRBD2. The CDR3 spells CASRELAGEDTQYF. The CDR3 DNA sequence: TGCGCCAGCAGGGAGCTAGCGGGGGAAGATACGCAGTATTTT.